This paragraph reports one T cell receptor (beta chain). The target antigen is unknown. The read ends 3 residues shy of where the CDR3 ends; the end is completed using the germline J gene. This sample was taken from a study of T cells in women clearing cervical HPV infection. Study information: Controls were women whose single incident HPV16 infection cleared within 12 months without precancer or cancer. Overall study findings and caveats: Cases carried less TRBV6-7 than controls: around 0.11% versus 0.15%. Each sample's T-cell count was unknown, possibly confounding richness.

Sequenced by immunoSEQ multiplex PCR; TCRdb stores in-frame clones only, minus some. In total, the table holds approximately 23,000 clones. Prevalent HPV16 infections were excluded; only incident single HPV16 infections included. CDR3 length: 15 residues. Trimming cost V 5 bases and J 6 bases; bases outside gene matches: 5. Germline V lookup: CDR1 SGHAT, CDR2 FQNNGV. Sequenced input: blood buffy coat. The chain employs TRBV11-2 and TRBJ2-3; 13 bases line up with TRBD2. The origin of this receptor is a woman between 18 and 70 years old with a cervical HPV16 infection that either progressed to CIN3+ or cleared (not recorded which). The sequenced CDR3 bases are TGTGCCAGCAGCAGGACTAGCGGGAGCGGTGATACG. The encoded protein is CASSRTSGSGDT. From start to end, the CDR3 is CASSRTSGSGDTQYF.